This note documents a single TCR beta chain sequence. These data belong to a study of blood T cell repertoires in COVID-19. Across the whole study: T cells, B-cell-depleted T cells, or PBMCs provided the cDNA or gDNA that served as material.

TCRdb's copy holds only in-frame clones and misses some; the assay was immunoSEQ multiplex PCR. The sample has 50,000 to 70,000 clones; 84% are singletons. CDR3 size: 16 residues. Germline loops: CDR1 MDHEN, CDR2 SYDVKM. Trimming stripped 3 bases from V and 9 bases from J, with 24 bases between. The chain couples TRBV28 to TRBJ2-7, with D tentatively TRBD1 (6 bases). The receptor was derived from a man aged 70 or older with active COVID-19. The sample comprised peripheral blood. CDR3 DNA: TGTGCCAGCAGTTTTGTGAAGACAGGATATCGGCGTGGGCAGTACTTC. Its translation is CASSFVKTGYRRGQYF.